One and the same sample provided the 17 T cell receptor beta chains below, sequenced in a study of cytomegalovirus exposure and HLA in healthy donors (dated by TCRdb to 2015 to 2018). Library generation was performed with the immunoSEQ multiplex PCR assay. A mixture of 60 forward primers for TCR Vbeta segments and 13 reverse primers for TCR Jbeta segments was used in the multiplex PCR. The source is immuneACCESS, and TCRdb retained only in-frame sequences with V and J called. Part of the clones is not carried over; for the studies checked, unresolved V genes explain less than half of this, and the remainder is unexplained. Within this sample are around 130,000 clones, with roughly three quarters of them counted one time only. The ten largest clones capture roughly 3% of the sample. Sequenced input: PBMCs. The source of these receptors is a man under 40 in good health and CMV-seronegative.

J is TRBJ2-3 and V is TRBV4-3; 10 bases fit TRBD2. In germline, CDR1 is LGHNA, CDR2 YSLEER. V dropped 0 bases and J dropped 4; count of bases not matched to a gene: 16. This CDR3 is 20 amino acids long. This chain's CDR3 is CASSQDTTSGVGRVSDTQYF. In DNA, the CDR3 is TGCGCCAGCAGCCAAGATACCACTAGCGGGGTGGGCCGGGTATCAGATACGCAGTATTTT.

The chain combines TRBV6-1 with TRBJ2-7, with a weak D call TRBD1 (6 bases). The V end was cut by 2 bases, the J end by 0 bases, with 11 bases between. Germline V lookup: CDR1 MNHNS, CDR2 SASEGT. The CDR3 length is 15 residues. CDR3 sequence: CASSEQDRSSYEQYF. The CDR3 nucleotides read TGTGCCAGCAGTGAACAAGACAGGAGCTCCTACGAGCAGTACTTC.

V and J are TRBV18 and TRBJ1-1; D is unresolved. Germline V gene data show CDR1 as KGHSH and CDR2 as LQKENI. Trimming pared 4 bases from V and 0 bases from J, leaving 21 bases between. The CDR3 runs to 18 residues. CDR3 loop: CASSREGHIRGMNTEAFF. The CDR3 DNA reads TGTGCCAGCTCACGAGAAGGTCATATCCGAGGCATGAACACTGAAGCTTTCTTT. Full variable domain (outside the CDR3, taken from reference TRBV18 and TRBJ1-1): NAGVMQNPRHLVRRRGQEARLRCSPMKGHSHVYWYRQLPEEGLKFMVYLQKENIIDESGMPKERFSAEFPKEGPSILRIQQVVRGDSAAYFCASSREGHIRGMNTEAFFGQGTRLTVV.

The rearrangement uses TRBV5-1 and TRBJ2-5, with 7 nucleotides matching TRBD1. Trimming removed 5 bases from V and 1 base from J; junction bases left unmatched: 11. There are 16 residues in the CDR3. The germline CDR1 and CDR2 sequences are SGHRS and YFSETQ. CDR3 coding DNA: TGCGCCAGCAGAGACCCCGGGACAGCCGTCCAAGAGACCCAGTACTTC. Translated: CASRDPGTAVQETQYF.

The chain is built from TRBV6-5 and TRBJ1-2; tentatively, D is TRBD1 (5 bases). Germline V gene sequence: CDR1 MNHEY, CDR2 SVGAGI. V dropped 0 bases and J dropped 4 bases, with 12 bases sitting between them. The CDR3 is 15 amino acids. The CDR3 region is CASSYSPGLGYGYTF. The CDR3 DNA reads TGTGCCAGCAGTTACTCGCCAGGGCTTGGCTATGGCTACACCTTC.

This clone was recorded only once. Other DNA sequences within the sample encode an identical CDR3. This sequence joins TRBV5-1 and TRBJ2-5; a possible D gene is TRBD1 (5 bases). The germline V gene encodes CDR1 SGHRS and CDR2 YFSETQ. Deletions cut 0 bases from V and 2 bases from J, with 8 bases between. The CDR3 loop spans 14 amino acids. CDR3: CASSLGQGQETQYF. CDR3 coding DNA: TGCGCCAGCAGCTTGGGGCAGGGTCAAGAGACCCAGTACTTC.

The chain uses TRBV7-2 and TRBJ2-1, with 8 positions matching TRBD1. The CDR3 has 15 residues. The V gene end was trimmed by 5 bases and the J gene end by 7 bases; junction bases not matched to a gene: 10. Germline CDR1 SGHTA, CDR2 FQGNSA. The CDR3 loop reads CASSPPLTGGNEQFF. The CDR3 nucleotides are TGTGCCAGCAGCCCCCCGCTTACAGGGGGGAATGAGCAGTTCTTC.

The chain has TRBV30 and TRBJ1-5, with TRBD1 identical over 7 bases. Germline trimming cut 0 bases from V and 7 bases from J; bases unmatched to any gene: 6. Germline V CDR1 and CDR2: GTSNPN, SVGIG (reference sequence). The length of the CDR3 is 14 residues. The CDR3 DNA follows: TGTGCCTGGAGTGTACGCGCAGGGGGGCAGCCCCAGCATTTT. It specifies CAWSVRAGGQPQHF.

This chain uses TRBV6-6 with TRBJ2-1, with a tentative D call TRBD1 (6 bases). The CDR3 contains 12 residues. Germline V gene data show CDR1 as MNHNY and CDR2 as SVGAGI (reference sequence). Trimming stripped 10 bases from V and 4 bases from J, with 11 bases between. CDR3 nucleotide sequence: TGTGCCACCTATACAGGGTACAATGAGCAGTTCTTC. It codes for CATYTGYNEQFF.

V usage is TRBV7-9 and J usage is TRBJ2-2, with 12 bases lining up with TRBD2. CDR1 and CDR2 (germline): SEHNR, FQNEAQ (reference sequence). Unmatched junction bases numbered 10, after V lost 11 bases and J lost 3 bases. The CDR3 has 16 residues. Here the CDR3 reads CAVTTSGGSHTGELFF. The CDR3 DNA sequence: TGTGCCGTAACGACTAGCGGGGGTTCCCACACCGGGGAGCTGTTTTTT.

A few counts support this clone. The J gene is TRBJ1-1, the V gene TRBV6-5; 7 bases map to TRBD1. The CDR3 has 13 residues. Germline V gene sequence: CDR1 MNHEY, CDR2 SVGAGI. V lost 7 bases to trimming and J lost 4 bases; unmatched junction nucleotides: 6. CDR3 in DNA: TGTGCCAGCACCGCGACAGGGAGCACTGAAGCTTTCTTT. Translated, it gives CASTATGSTEAFF.

The V call is TRBV5-8, the J call TRBJ2-3, with 14 nucleotides matching TRBD2. The germline V gene has CDR1 SGHTS and CDR2 YDEGEE. The CDR3 has 15 amino acids. V lost 7 bases and J lost 0; bases outside the gene matches: 1. The CDR3 nucleotides read TGTGCCAGCCGACTAGCGGGGGGGAGCACAGATACGCAGTATTTT. Its translation is CASRLAGGSTDTQYF.

V gene TRBV5-1 combines with J gene TRBJ2-3, with TRBD2 as a possible D gene (5 bases). Trimming took off 2 bases at V and 2 bases at J, with 15 bases between the two ends. Per the germline V gene, CDR1 is SGHRS and CDR2 is YFSETQ. The CDR3 contains 16 residues. The CDR3 sequence: CASSLGSSYATDTQYF. DNA for the CDR3: TGCGCCAGCAGCTTAGGATCTAGCTATGCCACAGATACGCAGTATTTT.

The chain combines TRBV6-7 with TRBJ1-2, with D possibly TRBD1 on 6 matching bases. TRBV6-7 is marked as an open reading frame, function uncertain. The V end lost 8 bases, the J end lost 2 bases, and 15 bases lay between the germline ends. The CDR3 contains 14 residues. In nucleotides, the CDR3 is TGTGCCAGCCTTCAGGGGAAAGTAAACTATGGCTACACCTTC. Protein sequence: CASLQGKVNYGYTF.

The sample holds one count of this clone. The chain couples TRBV29-1 to TRBJ2-7; 13 positions match TRBD2. The germline V gene has CDR1 SQVTM and CDR2 ANQGSEA. The V segment lost 5 bases and the J segment 4 bases; nucleotides outside the gene matches: 8. This CDR3 is built from 15 residues. The CDR3: CSVSGLAGDGYEQYF. CDR3 DNA: TGCAGCGTTAGCGGACTAGCGGGAGATGGGTACGAGCAGTACTTC.

V gene TRBV7-6 combines with J gene TRBJ2-7; possibly TRBD1 for D (6 bases). The CDR3 has 15 residues. From germline, CDR1 is SGHVS and CDR2 FNYEAQ. V was trimmed by 1 base and J by 2 bases, leaving 12 bases between them. CDR3 nucleotides: TGTGCCAGCAGCTTAGACGGGGCAGGGGCCTACGAGCAGTACTTC. This translates into CASSLDGAGAYEQYF.

The chain joins TRBV6-1 to TRBJ1-5; 8 positions match TRBD1. In germline, CDR1 is MNHNS, CDR2 SASEGT. There are 18 residues in the CDR3. The trim removed 4 bases at V and 0 bases at J, leaving 11 bases unmatched. This CDR3 is CASSARTGRKDSNQPQHF. The CDR3, as DNA: TGTGCCAGCAGTGCCCGGACAGGGCGAAAGGATAGCAATCAGCCCCAGCATTTT.